Listed below are T cell receptor beta chains from one sample, sequenced in a study of T and B cells in COVID-19 patients. TCRdb re-called the multiplex PCR reads with MiXCR, one entry per CDR3 protein. The data show 20,000 to 30,000 distinct CDR3 sequences, approximately 32% seen once. Sequencing used blood. The receptors were sampled from a human donor who had recovered from COVID-19. Each CDR3 is given with its conserved first and last residue. Fields, in order: CDR3 length, J gene, V gene, clone size, D gene, CDR3 DNA, CDR3 protein. D genes are given only for firm matches. For some rows the clone size is stated as once, few or many, or as a class when expanded; others skip it.

len: 14; j_gene: TRBJ1-1; v_gene: TRBV20-1; abundance: -; d_gene: TRBD1; CDR3nt: TGCAGTGGCCCGGGACAGGGGGCGCGGCTCGAAGCTTTCTTT; CDR3aa: CSGPGQGARLEAFF
len: 14; j_gene: TRBJ2-3; v_gene: TRBV6-2/TRBV6-3; abundance: -; d_gene: -; CDR3nt: TGTGCCAGCAGTCCCGGGACCAACACAGATACGCAGTATTTT; CDR3aa: CASSPGTNTDTQYF
len: 15; j_gene: TRBJ2-3; v_gene: TRBV18; abundance: many; d_gene: TRBD2; CDR3nt: TGTGCCAGCTCTCGGGAGCGGGGATTCGGAGATACGCAGTATTTT; CDR3aa: CASSRERGFGDTQYF
len: 14; j_gene: TRBJ2-3; v_gene: TRBV20-1; abundance: -; d_gene: TRBD1; CDR3nt: TGCAGTGTTCCGACAGGGGTGGGCACAGATACGCAGTATTTT; CDR3aa: CSVPTGVGTDTQYF
len: 18; j_gene: TRBJ1-2; v_gene: TRBV10-3; abundance: few; d_gene: TRBD1; CDR3nt: TGTGCCATCAGTGAGTCGGGGGGACAGGGTAGAGTTTCCTATGGCTACACCTTC; CDR3aa: CAISESGGQGRVSYGYTF
len: 14; j_gene: TRBJ1-4; v_gene: TRBV7-9; abundance: -; d_gene: -; CDR3nt: TGTGCCAGCAGCTTAGAACAGGGCAGTGAAAAACTGTTTTTT; CDR3aa: CASSLEQGSEKLFF
len: 14; j_gene: TRBJ2-7; v_gene: TRBV7-6; abundance: -; d_gene: -; CDR3nt: TGTGCCAGCAGCCCTACCACTCAGGGCGGCGAGCAGTACTTC; CDR3aa: CASSPTTQGGEQYF
len: 14; j_gene: TRBJ2-7; v_gene: TRBV11-1; abundance: few; d_gene: -; CDR3nt: TGTGCCAGCAGCGTCGCCATGGGGGCTCGGGAGCAGTACTTC; CDR3aa: CASSVAMGAREQYF
len: 13; j_gene: TRBJ1-5; v_gene: TRBV19; abundance: few; d_gene: -; CDR3nt: TGTGCCAGTAGTATTGGGGGCGAACAGCCCCAGCATTTT; CDR3aa: CASSIGGEQPQHF
len: 14; j_gene: TRBJ2-3; v_gene: TRBV20-1; abundance: -; d_gene: TRBD2; CDR3nt: TGCAGTGCCACGACTAGCGGGGACACAGATACGCAGTATTTT; CDR3aa: CSATTSGDTDTQYF
len: 13; j_gene: TRBJ1-2; v_gene: TRBV29-1; abundance: medium-sized; d_gene: TRBD1; CDR3nt: TGCAGCGTTGAGCACAGGGGCACCTATGGCTACACCTTC; CDR3aa: CSVEHRGTYGYTF
len: 16; j_gene: TRBJ2-1; v_gene: TRBV10-3; abundance: few; d_gene: -; CDR3nt: TGTGCCATCAGTCCGGACTATTGGGGCTCCTACAATGAGCAGTTCTTC; CDR3aa: CAISPDYWGSYNEQFF
len: 14; j_gene: TRBJ1-5; v_gene: TRBV30; abundance: -; d_gene: -; CDR3nt: TGTGCCTGGAGTGTAAGCCACCGCAATCAGCCCCAGCATTTT; CDR3aa: CAWSVSHRNQPQHF
len: 20; j_gene: TRBJ2-3; v_gene: TRBV5-4; abundance: -; d_gene: TRBD2; CDR3nt: TGTGCCAGCCACCCCCGGACTAGCGGGGGGGGTAGTCCCCTCACAGATACGCAGTATTTT; CDR3aa: CASHPRTSGGGSPLTDTQYF
len: 11; j_gene: TRBJ2-1; v_gene: TRBV12-3/TRBV12-4; abundance: -; d_gene: -; CDR3nt: TGTGCCAGCAGTTTAGTGGCTGAGCAGTTCTTC; CDR3aa: CASSLVAEQFF
len: 14; j_gene: TRBJ2-5; v_gene: TRBV15; abundance: few; d_gene: -; CDR3nt: TGTGCCACCAAACCGGACCAAATGCGGGAGACCCAGTACTTC; CDR3aa: CATKPDQMRETQYF
len: 14; j_gene: TRBJ1-3; v_gene: TRBV5-5; abundance: few; d_gene: -; CDR3nt: TGTGCCAGCAGCTTGGGAGGATTCGGAAACACCATATATTTT; CDR3aa: CASSLGGFGNTIYF
len: 17; j_gene: TRBJ2-3; v_gene: TRBV27; abundance: -; d_gene: TRBD2; CDR3nt: TGTGCCAGCAGTTTATCGTTCCTAGCGGGGGGGTTAGATACGCAGTATTTT; CDR3aa: CASSLSFLAGGLDTQYF
len: 14; j_gene: TRBJ2-1; v_gene: TRBV19; abundance: medium-sized; d_gene: -; CDR3nt: TGTGCCAGTAGTATCGGGGGTTCCTACAATGAGCAGTTCTTC; CDR3aa: CASSIGGSYNEQFF
len: 14; j_gene: TRBJ2-5; v_gene: TRBV13; abundance: few; d_gene: -; CDR3nt: TGTGCCAGCAGCTTAGTCCGTTCCCAAGAGACCCAGTACTTC; CDR3aa: CASSLVRSQETQYF
len: 15; j_gene: TRBJ1-3; v_gene: TRBV12-3/TRBV12-4; abundance: few; d_gene: -; CDR3nt: TGTGCCAGCAACCCCGACGGGACTGGGCGCAACACCATATATTTT; CDR3aa: CASNPDGTGRNTIYF
len: 15; j_gene: TRBJ2-1; v_gene: TRBV7-2; abundance: -; d_gene: -; CDR3nt: TGTGCCAGCAGCTTTGAAGCTGTGGGGTACAATGAGCAGTTCTTC; CDR3aa: CASSFEAVGYNEQFF